Sequencing of this T cell receptor (beta chain) was carried out in a study of blood T cells in healthy people across ages. Whole-study findings and limits: There were more naive CD4+ cells and higher diversity in long-lived donors than in aged donors.

Each donor gave roughly 9.8 milliliters of peripheral blood. The length of the CDR3 is 13 residues. The trim removed 8 bases at V and 0 bases at J, leaving 5 bases unmatched. Germline CDR1 and CDR2: SQVTM and ANQGSEA. For the second PCR, which ran for roughly 7 to 11 cycles, a sample-barcoded 5' primer and a J-beta primer mix were used. Every cDNA molecule carried a tag from a template-switch adaptor bearing 12 random nucleotides. Using its own MiXCR run on the 5' RACE reads, TCRdb lists one record per CDR3 protein. This table holds more than 650,000 distinct CDR3 sequences, about 53% found once. This clonotype has more than one count but fewer than ten. No antigen is known for it.

Sequenced material: blood. The receptor comes from an elderly man in good health. The J gene is TRBJ2-5, the V gene TRBV29-1; 8 bases map to TRBD1. The chain's CDR3 is CSFRTGYQETQYF. The CDR3 nucleotides are TGCAGCTTCCGGACAGGGTACCAAGAGACCCAGTACTTC.